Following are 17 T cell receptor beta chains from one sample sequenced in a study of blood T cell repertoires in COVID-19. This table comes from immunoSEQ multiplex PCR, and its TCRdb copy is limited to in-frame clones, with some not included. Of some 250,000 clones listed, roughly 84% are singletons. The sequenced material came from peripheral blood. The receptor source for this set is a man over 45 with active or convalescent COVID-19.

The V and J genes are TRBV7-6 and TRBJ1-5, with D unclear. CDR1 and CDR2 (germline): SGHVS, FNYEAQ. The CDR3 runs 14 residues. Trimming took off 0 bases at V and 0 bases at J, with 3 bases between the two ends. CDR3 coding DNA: TGTGCCAGCAGCTTAGCGGCTAGCAATCAGCCCCAGCATTTT. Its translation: CASSLAASNQPQHF.

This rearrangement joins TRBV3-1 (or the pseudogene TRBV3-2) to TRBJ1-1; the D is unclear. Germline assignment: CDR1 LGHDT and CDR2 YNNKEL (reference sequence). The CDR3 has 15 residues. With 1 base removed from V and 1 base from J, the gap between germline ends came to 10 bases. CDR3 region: CASSQAQTGNTEAFF. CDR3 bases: TGTGCCAGCAGCCAAGCTCAGACGGGGAACACTGAAGCTTTCTTT.

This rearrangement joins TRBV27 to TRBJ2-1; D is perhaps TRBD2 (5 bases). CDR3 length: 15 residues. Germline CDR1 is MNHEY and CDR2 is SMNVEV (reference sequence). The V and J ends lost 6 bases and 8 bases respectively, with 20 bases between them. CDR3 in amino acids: CASSRAGKRVDEQFF. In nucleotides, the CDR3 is TGTGCCAGCAGCCGGGCCGGTAAGAGGGTTGATGAGCAGTTCTTC.

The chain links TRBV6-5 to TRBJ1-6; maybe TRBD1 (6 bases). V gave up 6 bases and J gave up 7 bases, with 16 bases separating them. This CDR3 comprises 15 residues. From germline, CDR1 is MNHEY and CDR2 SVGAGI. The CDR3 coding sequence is TGTGCCAGCAGGGGGTACAGGGACAAAAATTCACCCCTCCACTTT. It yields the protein CASRGYRDKNSPLHF.

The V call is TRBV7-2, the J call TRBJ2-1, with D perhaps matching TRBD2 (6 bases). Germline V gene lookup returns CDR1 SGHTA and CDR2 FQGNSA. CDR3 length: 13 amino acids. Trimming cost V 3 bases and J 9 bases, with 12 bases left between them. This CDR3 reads CASSFTQGGEQFF. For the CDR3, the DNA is TGTGCCAGCAGCTTTACTCAGGGAGGTGAGCAGTTCTTC.

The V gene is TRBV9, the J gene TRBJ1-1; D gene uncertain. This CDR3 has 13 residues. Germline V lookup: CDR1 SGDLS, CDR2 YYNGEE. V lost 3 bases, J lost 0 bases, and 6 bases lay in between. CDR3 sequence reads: CASSESVNTEAFF. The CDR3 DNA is TGTGCCAGCAGCGAATCAGTGAACACTGAAGCTTTCTTT.

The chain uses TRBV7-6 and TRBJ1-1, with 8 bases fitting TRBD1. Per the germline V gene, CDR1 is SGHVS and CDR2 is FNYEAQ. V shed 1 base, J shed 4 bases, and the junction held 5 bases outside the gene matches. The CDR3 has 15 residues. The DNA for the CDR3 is TGTGCCAGCAGCTTAGGGTCAGGGGGCCTCACTGAAGCTTTCTTT. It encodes CASSLGSGGLTEAFF.

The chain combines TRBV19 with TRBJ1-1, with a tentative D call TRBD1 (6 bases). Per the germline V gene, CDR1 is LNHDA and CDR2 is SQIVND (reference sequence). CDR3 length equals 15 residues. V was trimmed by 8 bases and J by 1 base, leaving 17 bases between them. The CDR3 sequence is CASLRNRVGNTEAFF. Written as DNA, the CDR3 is TGTGCCAGTTTGCGGAACAGGGTGGGGAACACTGAAGCTTTCTTT.

For the CDR3, the DNA is TGTGCCAGCAGCTTAGTGACAAGCTATGGCTACACCTTC. Translation gives CASSLVTSYGYTF. The V and J genes are TRBV7-8 and TRBJ1-2; no definite D call. Germline V gene data show CDR1 as SGHVS and CDR2 as FQNEAQ. This CDR3 is built from 13 residues. V lost 1 base and J 4 bases, leaving 7 bases between the germline ends.

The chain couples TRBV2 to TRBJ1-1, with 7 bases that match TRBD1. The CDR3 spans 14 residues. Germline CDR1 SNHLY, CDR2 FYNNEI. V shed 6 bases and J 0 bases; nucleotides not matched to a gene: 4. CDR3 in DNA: TGTGCCAGCAGGGACAGGTTACTGAACACTGAAGCTTTCTTT. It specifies CASRDRLLNTEAFF.

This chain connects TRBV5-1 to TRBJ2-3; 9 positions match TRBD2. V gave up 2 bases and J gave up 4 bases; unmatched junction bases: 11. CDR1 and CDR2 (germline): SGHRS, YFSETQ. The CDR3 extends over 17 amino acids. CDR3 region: CASSFTSGGIGADTQYF. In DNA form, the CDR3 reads TGCGCCAGCAGCTTCACCAGCGGGGGGATTGGGGCAGATACGCAGTATTTT.

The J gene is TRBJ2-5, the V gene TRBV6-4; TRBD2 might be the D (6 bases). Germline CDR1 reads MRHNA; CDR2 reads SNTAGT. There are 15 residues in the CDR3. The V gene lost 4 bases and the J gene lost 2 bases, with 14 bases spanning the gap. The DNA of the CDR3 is TGTGCCAGCAGTGGGGGGACTCGGAGGCAAGAGACCCAGTACTTC. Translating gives CASSGGTRRQETQYF.

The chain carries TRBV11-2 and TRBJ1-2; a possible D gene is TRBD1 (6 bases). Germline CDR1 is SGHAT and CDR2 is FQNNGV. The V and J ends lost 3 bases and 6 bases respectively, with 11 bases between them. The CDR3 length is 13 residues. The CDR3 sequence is CASSFNRVDGYTF. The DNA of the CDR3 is TGTGCCAGCAGCTTTAACAGGGTGGATGGCTACACCTTC. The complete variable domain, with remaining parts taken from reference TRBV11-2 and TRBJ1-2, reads EAGVAQSPRYKIIEKRQSVAFWCNPISGHATLYWYQQILGQGPKLLIQFQNNGVVDDSQLPKDRFSAERLKGVDSTLKIQPAKLEDSAVYLCASSFNRVDGYTFGSGTRLTVV.

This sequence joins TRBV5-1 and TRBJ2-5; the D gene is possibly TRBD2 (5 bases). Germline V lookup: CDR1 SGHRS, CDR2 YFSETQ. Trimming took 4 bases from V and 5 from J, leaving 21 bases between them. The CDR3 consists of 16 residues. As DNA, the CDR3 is TGCGCCAGCAGCCCCCGAGGACCGCCGGGGTGGGAGACCCAGTACTTC. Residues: CASSPRGPPGWETQYF.

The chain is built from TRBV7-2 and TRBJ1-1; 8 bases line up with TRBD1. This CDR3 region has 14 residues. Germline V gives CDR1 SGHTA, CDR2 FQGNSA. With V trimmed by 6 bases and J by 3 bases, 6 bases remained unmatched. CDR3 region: CASRNRGLYTEAFF. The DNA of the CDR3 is TGTGCCAGCAGAAACAGGGGGTTATACACTGAAGCTTTCTTT.

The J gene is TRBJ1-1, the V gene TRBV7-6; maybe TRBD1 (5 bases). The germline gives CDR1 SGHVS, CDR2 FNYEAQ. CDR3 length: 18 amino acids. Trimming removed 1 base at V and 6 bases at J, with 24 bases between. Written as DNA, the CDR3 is TGTGCCAGCAGCTTAGAGCCGACGGGGGTGGTAGGGTTTCCTGAAGCTTTCTTT. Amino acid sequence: CASSLEPTGVVGFPEAFF.

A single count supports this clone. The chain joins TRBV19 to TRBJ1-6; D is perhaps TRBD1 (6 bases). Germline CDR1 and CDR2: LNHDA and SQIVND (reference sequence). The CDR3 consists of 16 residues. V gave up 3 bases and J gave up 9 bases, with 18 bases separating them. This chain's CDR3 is CASSIGMTGGGSPLHF. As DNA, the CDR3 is TGTGCCAGTAGTATTGGGATGACAGGCGGGGGTTCACCCCTCCACTTT.